This T cell receptor (beta chain) was found in a study of blood T cell repertoires in COVID-19. Across the study: Samples came from the United States, Italy and Spain, spanning acute and convalescent COVID-19.

Data came from immunoSEQ multiplex PCR; TCRdb stores just in-frame clones and leaves some out. Here the sample spans roughly 380,000 clones, about nine tenths being singletons. The germline V gene encodes CDR1 MDHEN and CDR2 SYDVKM. The length of the CDR3 is 16 residues. The V segment lost 8 bases and the J segment 1 base; nucleotides outside the gene matches: 12. This clonotype was obtained from a woman aged 25 to 39 who had been exposed to COVID-19. Sequenced: PBMCs or T cells enriched from blood (not recorded which). The chain employs TRBV28 and TRBJ1-1, with 8 bases aligning to TRBD1. The CDR3 is CASPGGQEAENTEAFF. CDR3 DNA sequence: TGTGCCAGCCCCGGGGGACAGGAGGCCGAGAACACTGAAGCTTTCTTT.